A selection of T cell receptor beta chains follows, all from one sample in a study of blood T cell repertoires in COVID-19. Sequencing was performed with immunoSEQ multiplex PCR; in TCRdb, only in-frame clones are kept and a portion is missing. This table holds tens of thousands of clones, around 90% found once. The sequenced sample was peripheral blood. These receptors originate from a woman in her sixties or seventies with active COVID-19. Each CDR3 is given without its conserved first and last residue. The D gene is left open where the match is weak.

d_gene	v_gene	j_gene	CDR3aa
.	TRBV5-8	TRBJ2-4	ASSWETVAKNIQY
TRBD2	TRBV13	TRBJ2-7	ASSFLAGVPYEQY
.	TRBV7-8	TRBJ2-2	ASSFGTANTGELF
TRBD2	TRBV2	TRBJ2-7	ASSVSAGGSEQY
TRBD2	TRBV7-9	TRBJ2-1	ASSPITSGTYNEQF
TRBD2	TRBV3-1/TRBV3-2	TRBJ2-1	ASSQGLAGEGNEQF
.	TRBV5-4	TRBJ2-1	ASSSWGRSSYNEQF
TRBD1	TRBV28	TRBJ1-2	ASSSGTGFYGYT
TRBD2	TRBV13	TRBJ2-3	ASSPEPGLANTDTQY
TRBD2	TRBV27	TRBJ2-3	ASSPPSGDTDTQY
.	TRBV5-4	TRBJ1-2	ASSLDRAYGYT
.	TRBV24-1	TRBJ1-5	ATSPKLWTANQPQH
.	TRBV25-1	TRBJ2-5	ASSDTGIQETQY
.	TRBV19	TRBJ2-7	ASSPTGSGHEQY
TRBD1	TRBV7-6	TRBJ2-5	ASSLDRGRETQY
.	TRBV5-5	TRBJ2-2	ASSSNIGELF
.	TRBV6-5	TRBJ2-1	ASTQGGSYNEQF
TRBD1	TRBV5-1	TRBJ2-3	ASSADRARTDTQY
TRBD1	TRBV7-9	TRBJ1-3	ASSPRTGHGNTIY
TRBD1	TRBV2	TRBJ2-3	ASSGQGADTQY
TRBD1	TRBV15	TRBJ2-1	ATSRDPPTGIFNEQF
.	TRBV11-2	TRBJ2-7	ASSLDRSTPKQY
TRBD1	TRBV11-3	TRBJ2-7	ASSLFRGYEQY
TRBD1	TRBV6-5	TRBJ2-5	ASSLDRGTETQY
.	TRBV5-6	TRBJ2-1	ASSLYTGASYNEQF
.	TRBV3-1/TRBV3-2	TRBJ2-7	ASSQETGWYGEQY
.	TRBV25-1	TRBJ2-7	ASTPFDSSYEQY
TRBD2	TRBV13	TRBJ2-1	ASSNAQGQGGLAGVGQF
TRBD2	TRBV5-1	TRBJ2-1	ASSLGLAGGADYNEQF
TRBD2	TRBV11-3	TRBJ2-2	ASSLGGRAGGELF
.	TRBV12-5	TRBJ2-7	ASGLVFDGYSSYEQY
.	TRBV28	TRBJ1-2	ASSPRVPGYT
.	TRBV6-6	TRBJ1-2	ASSYSGVYGYT
.	TRBV28	TRBJ2-7	ASSDRNEQY
TRBD1	TRBV9	TRBJ1-2	ASSAGQGASYGYT
TRBD1	TRBV3-1/TRBV3-2	TRBJ2-3	ASRSSGTGFSDTQY
TRBD1	TRBV2	TRBJ2-2	ASAGQGWTGELF
TRBD1	TRBV6-6	TRBJ2-5	ASSLDRGSKTQY
TRBD2	TRBV11-2	TRBJ2-1	ASSRGGGSYNEQF
TRBD2	TRBV4-1	TRBJ2-3	ASSQVGGRGTDTQY
TRBD2	TRBV24-1	TRBJ2-1	ATSDPNSGRDYNEQF
TRBD2	TRBV4-1	TRBJ2-1	ASSLQGLAPYNEQF
.	TRBV15	TRBJ2-5	ATSRGFGGQETQY
.	TRBV12-3/TRBV12-4	TRBJ2-5	ASTQGSETQY
TRBD1	TRBV7-8	TRBJ1-5	ASSRTGLDQPQH
TRBD1	TRBV5-4	TRBJ2-7	ASTRRDRPSYEQY
.	TRBV7-2	TRBJ2-5	ASSLVSRETQY
.	TRBV29-1	TRBJ2-3	SVEFRVRDTQY
.	TRBV15	TRBJ2-5	ATSRDRSGWQN
.	TRBV27	TRBJ1-6	ASSSPTGGNSPLH
TRBD1	TRBV30	TRBJ1-2	AWSVGQGYGYT
.	TRBV19	TRBJ2-3	ASSIVRSTDTQY
TRBD1	TRBV15	TRBJ2-7	ATSATGDSSYEQY